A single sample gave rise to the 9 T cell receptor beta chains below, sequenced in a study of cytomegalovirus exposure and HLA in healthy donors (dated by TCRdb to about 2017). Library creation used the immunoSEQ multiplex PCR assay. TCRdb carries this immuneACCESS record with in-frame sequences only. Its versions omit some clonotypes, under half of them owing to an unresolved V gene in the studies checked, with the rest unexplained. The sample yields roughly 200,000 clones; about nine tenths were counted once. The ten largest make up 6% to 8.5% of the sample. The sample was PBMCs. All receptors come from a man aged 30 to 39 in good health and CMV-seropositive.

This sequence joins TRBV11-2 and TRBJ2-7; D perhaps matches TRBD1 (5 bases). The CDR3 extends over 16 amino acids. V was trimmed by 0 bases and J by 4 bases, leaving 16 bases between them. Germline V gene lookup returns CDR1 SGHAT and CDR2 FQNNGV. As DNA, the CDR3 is TGTGCCAGCAGCTTAGATCCCAACAGGTGCATTTACGAGCAGTACTTC. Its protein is CASSLDPNRCIYEQYF. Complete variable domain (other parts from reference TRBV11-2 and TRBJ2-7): EAGVAQSPRYKIIEKRQSVAFWCNPISGHATLYWYQQILGQGPKLLIQFQNNGVVDDSQLPKDRFSAERLKGVDSTLKIQPAKLEDSAVYLCASSLDPNRCIYEQYFGPGTRLTVT.

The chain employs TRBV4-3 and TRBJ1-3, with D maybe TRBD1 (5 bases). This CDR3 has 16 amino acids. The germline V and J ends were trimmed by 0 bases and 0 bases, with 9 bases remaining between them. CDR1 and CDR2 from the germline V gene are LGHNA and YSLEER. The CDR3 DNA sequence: TGCGCCAGCAGCCAAGATCGGGGCTTCTCTGGAAACACCATATATTTT. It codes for CASSQDRGFSGNTIYF.

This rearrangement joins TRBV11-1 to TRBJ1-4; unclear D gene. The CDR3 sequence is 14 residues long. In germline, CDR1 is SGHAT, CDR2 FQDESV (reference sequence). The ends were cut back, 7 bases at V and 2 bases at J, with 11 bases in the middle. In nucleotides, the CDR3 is TGTGCCAGCACCCCGGACCGTACTAATGAAAAACTGTTTTTT. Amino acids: CASTPDRTNEKLFF.

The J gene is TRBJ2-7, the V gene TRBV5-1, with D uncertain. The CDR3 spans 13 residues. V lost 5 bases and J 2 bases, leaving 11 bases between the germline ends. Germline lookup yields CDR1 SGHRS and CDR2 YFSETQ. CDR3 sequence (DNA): TGCGCCAGCAGTTGGGGTCGAACCTACGAGCAGTACTTC. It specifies CASSWGRTYEQYF.

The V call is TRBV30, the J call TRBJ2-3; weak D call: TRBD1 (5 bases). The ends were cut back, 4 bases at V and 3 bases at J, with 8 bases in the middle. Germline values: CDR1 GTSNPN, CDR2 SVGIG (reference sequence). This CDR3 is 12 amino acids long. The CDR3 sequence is CAWNPGTDTQYF. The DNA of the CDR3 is TGTGCCTGGAATCCAGGGACAGATACGCAGTATTTT.

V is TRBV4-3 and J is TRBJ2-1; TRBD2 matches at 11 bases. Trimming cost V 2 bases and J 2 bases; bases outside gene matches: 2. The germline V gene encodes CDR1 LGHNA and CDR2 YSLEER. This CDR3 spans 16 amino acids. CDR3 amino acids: CASSQLAGGPYNEQFF. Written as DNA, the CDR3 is TGCGCCAGCAGCCAACTAGCGGGGGGCCCCTACAATGAGCAGTTCTTC.

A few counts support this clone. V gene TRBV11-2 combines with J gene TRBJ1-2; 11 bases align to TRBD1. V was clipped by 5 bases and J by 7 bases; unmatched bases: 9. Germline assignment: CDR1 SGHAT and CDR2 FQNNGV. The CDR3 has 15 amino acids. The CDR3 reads CASSTTRDRGGGYTF. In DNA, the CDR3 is TGTGCCAGCAGCACCACGCGGGACAGGGGGGGTGGCTACACCTTC.

CDR3 in amino acids: CASSLGQDGTYEQYF. CDR3 nucleotides: TGTGCCAGCAGCTTAGGGCAGGATGGTACCTACGAGCAGTACTTC. V and J are TRBV7-6 and TRBJ2-7; D gene unclear. Germline V CDR1 and CDR2: SGHVS, FNYEAQ. The CDR3 spans 15 residues. Trimming pared 1 base from V and 2 bases from J, leaving 12 bases between.

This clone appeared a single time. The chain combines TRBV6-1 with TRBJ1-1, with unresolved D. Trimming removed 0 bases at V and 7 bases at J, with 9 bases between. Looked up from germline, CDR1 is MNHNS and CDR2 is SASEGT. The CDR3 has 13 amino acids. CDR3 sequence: CASSEARRFEAFF. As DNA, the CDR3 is TGTGCCAGCAGTGAAGCGCGCAGATTTGAAGCTTTCTTT.